The text below deals with one TCR beta chain. The antigen is unknown. TCRdb's table, derived via immunoSEQ multiplex PCR, lists solely in-frame clones and lacks some. The top ten clones hold 5.5% to 8% of a sample with over 100,000 clones, around 90% of them seen once. Those patients who had chemo-refractory metastatic non-small-cell lung cancer were given focal radiation along with CTLA-4 blockade through ipilimumab. The sample originates from a study of radiotherapy plus CTLA-4 blockade in lung cancer. Whole-study context: Under 20% of enrolled patients responded objectively, and roughly 30% had disease control. Study results and limitations: Clones derived from tumor TCRs expanded in blood after radiotherapy plus ipilimumab.

Trimming cost V 4 bases and J 5 bases, with 14 bases left between them. Germline V lookup: CDR1 ENHRY, CDR2 SYGVKD. The CDR3 covers 14 residues. The sequencing here drew on peripheral blood, taken from a patient treated with radiotherapy plus ipilimumab. The rearrangement uses TRBV10-3 and TRBJ1-1, with a tentative D call TRBD1 (6 bases). The sequence derives from a human donor with non-small cell lung cancer that progressed on radiotherapy plus ipilimumab. The CDR3 DNA follows: TGTGCCATCAGTGTCCCAGGGGCCGAAACTGAAGCTTTCTTT. It yields the protein CAISVPGAETEAFF.